What follows are 15 T cell receptor beta chains derived from one specimen sequenced in a study of a mutant IDH1 vaccine in newly diagnosed glioma. The time point is: baseline, week 1 (first vaccination visit). Treatment in this sample: pre-vaccination baseline after standard-of-care therapy. Sequenced by immunoSEQ multiplex PCR; TCRdb stores in-frame clones only, minus some. The sample has roughly 35,000 clones, less than 90% seen once. The sample in question was PBMCs, obtained from a glioma patient treated with radiotherapy, temozolomide or both. These receptor sequences come from a woman aged 40 to 50 with glioma.

This clone has more than one count but fewer than ten. The V and J genes are TRBV27 and TRBJ1-3; 7 bases are a match to TRBD1. CDR3 length equals 14 residues. Germline assignment: CDR1 MNHEY and CDR2 SMNVEV (reference sequence). The ends lost 5 bases at V and 5 bases at J; junction bases unmatched: 6. The CDR3 spells CASSPSTGRNTIYF. The DNA of the CDR3 is TGTGCCAGCAGTCCGTCGACAGGGCGAAACACCATATATTTT.

The gene calls are TRBV9 and TRBJ2-3; TRBD2 agrees at 10 bases. With V trimmed by 2 bases and J by 1 base, 13 bases remained unmatched. Per germline, CDR1 SGDLS and CDR2 YYNGEE. CDR3 length: 19 amino acids. The CDR3 spells CASSVEGLAGEYRTDTQYF. CDR3 DNA: TGTGCCAGCAGCGTCGAGGGGCTAGCGGGAGAATATCGCACAGATACGCAGTATTTT.

The chain couples TRBV7-9 to TRBJ2-1; 10 nucleotides agree with TRBD2. The junction had 15 bases not matched to a gene; V was cut back by 2 bases and J by 5 bases. The germline CDR1 and CDR2 sequences are SEHNR and FQNEAQ (reference sequence). The CDR3 runs 19 residues. The CDR3 sequence is CASSLRGAISAGGDNEQFF. The CDR3, as DNA: TGTGCCAGCAGCTTAAGGGGGGCCATATCAGCGGGAGGGGACAATGAGCAGTTCTTC.

V and J are TRBV13 and TRBJ1-2; D unclear. Per germline, CDR1 PRHDT and CDR2 FYEKMQ (reference sequence). Trimming removed 1 base from V and 13 bases from J, with 19 bases in between. This CDR3 is 14 amino acids long. For the CDR3, the DNA is TGTGCCAGCAGCTTAGTCCGTCACGGGCCACCGTGCACCTTC. Translating it yields CASSLVRHGPPCTF.

The V call is TRBV6-5, the J call TRBJ1-1, with D possibly TRBD1 on 6 matching bases. With 2 bases removed from V and 1 base from J, the gap between germline ends came to 8 bases. CDR3 length: 14 amino acids. CDR1 and CDR2 (germline): MNHEY, SVGAGI. CDR3 amino acids: CASSYGGGNTEAFF. The CDR3 coding sequence is TGTGCCAGCAGTTACGGAGGGGGGAACACTGAAGCTTTCTTT.

The chain is built from TRBV6-4 and TRBJ1-1; maybe TRBD1 (5 bases). The germline V gene has CDR1 MRHNA and CDR2 SNTAGT. This CDR3 has 13 amino acids. Trimming pared 0 bases from V and 8 bases from J, leaving 10 bases between. CDR3 nucleotides: TGTGCCAGCAGTGACTCGGCTGACAGCGAAGCTTTCTTT. Translation gives CASSDSADSEAFF.

The gene calls are TRBV5-8 and TRBJ2-5; D gene ambiguous. V shed 3 bases and J shed 5 bases, with 11 bases lying between them. This CDR3 has 13 residues. Germline V gives CDR1 SGHTS, CDR2 YDEGEE. The CDR3 region has the DNA TGTGCCAGCAGCTCGACGATGAGGGAGACCCAGTACTTC. Translated: CASSSTMRETQYF.

This clone appeared a single time. This chain uses TRBV6-1 with TRBJ1-4; TRBD1 agrees at 7 bases. V dropped 10 bases and J dropped 5; count of bases not matched to a gene: 7. The CDR3 length is 13 residues. Germline V gene lookup returns CDR1 MNHNS and CDR2 SASEGT. CDR3 DNA sequence: TGTGCCACCAGCGGACAGGCGAATGAAAAACTGTTTTTT. Amino acid sequence: CATSGQANEKLFF.

The genes are TRBV5-5 and TRBJ2-5; 8 nucleotides align to TRBD1. J was trimmed by 2 bases and V by 4 bases; bases with no gene match: 10. There are 16 residues in the CDR3. Germline CDR1 SGHKS, CDR2 YYEKEE (reference sequence). This CDR3 is CASSQGTGTRQETQYF. CDR3 bases: TGTGCCAGCAGCCAAGGGACAGGTACTAGACAAGAGACCCAGTACTTC.

The chain couples TRBV4-1 to TRBJ2-5; D unclear. This CDR3 has 15 residues. V lost 0 bases to trimming and J lost 5 bases, with 13 bases between them. The V gene's germline CDR1 is MGHRA and CDR2 YSYEKL. The CDR3 nucleotides are TGCGCCAGCAGCCAAGATGCTCATGTGCCCGAGACCCAGTACTTC. Its translation is CASSQDAHVPETQYF.

V gene TRBV4-1 combines with J gene TRBJ1-2; the D is unclear. With 0 bases removed from V and 2 bases from J, the gap between germline ends came to 10 bases. This CDR3 comprises 15 residues. Germline-derived CDR1 and CDR2 are MGHRA and YSYEKL. CDR3 region: CASSQESVKNYGYTF. DNA of the CDR3: TGCGCCAGCAGCCAAGAGTCAGTGAAGAACTATGGCTACACCTTC.

The genes are TRBV5-6 and TRBJ2-7; 13 bases line up with TRBD2. The CDR3 length is 16 residues. Germline V gene data show CDR1 as SGHDT and CDR2 as YYEEEE. Losses at the gene ends were 4 bases for V and 2 bases for J; bases not matched to a gene: 6. This CDR3 reads CASSIGTSGATYEQYF. CDR3 DNA: TGTGCCAGCAGCATAGGGACTAGCGGGGCAACCTACGAGCAGTACTTC.

V gene TRBV28 combines with J gene TRBJ1-4, with a tentative D call TRBD1 (6 bases). Deletions cut 5 bases from V and 6 bases from J, with 28 bases between. Germline CDR1 and CDR2: MDHEN and SYDVKM. The CDR3 runs 19 residues. The DNA of the CDR3 is TGTGCCAGCAGTCCAAGTATATGGGGACATTTTCATGAGGATGAAAAACTGTTTTTT. This translates into CASSPSIWGHFHEDEKLFF. Full variable domain (outside the CDR3, taken from reference TRBV28 and TRBJ1-4): DVKVTQSSRYLVKRTGEKVFLECVQDMDHENMFWYRQDPGLGLRLIYFSYDVKMKEKGDIPEGYSVSREKKERFSLILESASTNQTSMYLCASSPSIWGHFHEDEKLFFGSGTQLSVL.

This sequence joins TRBV6-5 and TRBJ1-2, with a possible D match to TRBD1 (6 bases). Trimming pared 0 bases from V and 7 bases from J, leaving 15 bases between. Germline V gene sequence: CDR1 MNHEY, CDR2 SVGAGI. There are 15 residues in the CDR3. The CDR3 DNA is TGTGCCAGCAGTTACTCGTTCGGGGGCCCTCTTGGCTACACCTTC. Its translation is CASSYSFGGPLGYTF.

V and J are TRBV21-1 and TRBJ2-7; TRBD1 was called by the table and not checked on the DNA. TRBV21-1 is assigned pseudogene status. The CDR3 sequence is 15 residues long. Here the CDR3 reads CASSKFGDIPYEQYF. The CDR3 coding sequence is TGTGCCAGCAGCAAATTCGGGGACATCCCCTACGAGCAGTACTTC.